This is a list of T cell receptor beta chains from one sample in a study of blood T cell repertoires in COVID-19. Libraries were prepared by immunoSEQ multiplex PCR; TCRdb keeps only in-frame clonotypes and omits some of them. The sample contains approximately 350,000 clones, roughly 90% of which appear only once. The sequenced sample consisted of peripheral blood. These receptors originate from a woman aged 25 to 39 with COVID-19, enrolled during active disease. The CDR3 runs from the conserved cysteine through the conserved F or W. D genes are given only for firm matches. A row's size may be missing; if present it is once, few, many or a size class.

j_gene	abundance	d_gene	v_gene	CDR3nt	CDR3aa
TRBJ2-1	NA	NA	TRBV7-8	TGTGCCAGCAGCTTTTACAGGGAAAGAATACGCAATGAGCAGTTCTTC	CASSFYRERIRNEQFF
TRBJ2-5	NA	TRBD2	TRBV10-3	TGTGCCATCGGGGGGGAAGAGACCCAGTACTTC	CAIGGEETQYF
TRBJ2-7	NA	TRBD1	TRBV28	TGTGCCAGCAGCCCACCCGGGGGCAGGGGGCGCTACGAGCAGTACTTC	CASSPPGGRGRYEQYF
TRBJ1-6	NA	TRBD1	TRBV4-1	TGCGCCAGCAGCCAACCCGGACAGGGGGCTTCCTATAATTCACCCCTCCACTTT	CASSQPGQGASYNSPLHF
TRBJ2-2	once	NA	TRBV11-3	TGTGCCAGCAGCTTTTCCTGGACTCACACCGGGGAGCTGTTTTTT	CASSFSWTHTGELFF
TRBJ2-3	NA	NA	TRBV5-4	TGTGCCAGCACAGAACCCTCGGATACGCAGTATTTT	CASTEPSDTQYF
TRBJ2-1	NA	NA	TRBV14	TGTGCCAGCAGCCTCTATAGGAGCTCCTACAATGAGCAGTTCTTC	CASSLYRSSYNEQFF
TRBJ2-5	NA	NA	TRBV30	TGTGCCTGGAGTGGGGGGGAGCAAGAGACCCAGTACTTC	CAWSGGEQETQYF
TRBJ1-6	few	NA	TRBV7-9	TGTGCCAGCAGCTTAGACTGGTTACCCCTCCACTTT	CASSLDWLPLHF
TRBJ2-3	NA	NA	TRBV30	TGTGCCTGCCAGGCGGGGCGCACAGATACGCAGTATTTT	CACQAGRTDTQYF
TRBJ2-7	NA	NA	TRBV4-3	TGCGCCAGCAGCCAAGATGTCACAGGCTACGAGCAGTACTTC	CASSQDVTGYEQYF
TRBJ2-1	NA	NA	TRBV10-3	TGTGCCATCAGTGAGGCACTTAATGAGCAGTTCTTC	CAISEALNEQFF
TRBJ1-1	NA	NA	TRBV28	TGTGCCAGCATGGAGGTGAACACTGAAGCTTTCTTT	CASMEVNTEAFF
TRBJ2-3	NA	TRBD2	TRBV4-1	TGCGCCAGCAGCCAAGATCGTTTCGGGCGGGGGAGCACAGATACGCAGTATTTT	CASSQDRFGRGSTDTQYF
TRBJ2-3	once	TRBD1	TRBV7-9	TGTGCCAGCAGCCCGGGGACAGGAGATACGCAGTATTTT	CASSPGTGDTQYF
TRBJ2-7	NA	TRBD2	TRBV7-2	TGTGCCAGCAGCCCCGGGCCAGGACTAGCGGGTTACGAGCAGTACTTC	CASSPGPGLAGYEQYF
TRBJ2-5	NA	NA	TRBV5-1	TGCGCCAGCAGTACGCAAAACGGAGTGACCCAGTACTTC	CASSTQNGVTQYF
TRBJ2-1	NA	NA	TRBV27	TGTGCCAGCACGTTGTGGGGGGGCCGGTCGAATGAGCAGTTCTTC	CASTLWGGRSNEQFF
TRBJ2-1	once	NA	TRBV9	TGTGCCAGCAGCGTAGGGCTAGCTCTCCAAAGCTCCTACAATGAGCAGTTCTTC	CASSVGLALQSSYNEQFF
TRBJ2-5	once	NA	TRBV21-1	TGTGCCAGCAGCAAGCGACTAGCGCGAGGAAAAGAGACCCAGTACTTC	CASSKRLARGKETQYF
TRBJ2-1	NA	NA	TRBV6-2/TRBV6-3	TGTGCCAGCAGTTACACCAGAACCCATGAGCAGTTCTTC	CASSYTRTHEQFF
TRBJ1-2	NA	TRBD1	TRBV3-1/TRBV3-2	TGTGCCAGCAGCCTATCGTATGACGGGACAGGCCGGGGCTACACCTTC	CASSLSYDGTGRGYTF
TRBJ2-1	NA	NA	TRBV11-2	TGTGCCAGCAGCTTATACTCATACTCCTACAATGAGCAGTTCTTC	CASSLYSYSYNEQFF
TRBJ2-1	NA	NA	TRBV2	TGTGCCAGCAGTGGGATATTAGAGGATGAGCAGTTCTTC	CASSGILEDEQFF
TRBJ2-3	NA	TRBD2	TRBV24-1	TGTGCCACTAAGGCTAGCGGAACTAGCACAGATACGCAGTATTTT	CATKASGTSTDTQYF
TRBJ1-1	NA	TRBD1	TRBV5-4	TGTGCCAGCAGCTTGGGGGACAGGCGCGATGAAGCTTTCTTT	CASSLGDRRDEAFF
TRBJ2-6	NA	TRBD1	TRBV4-2	TGTGCCAGCAGCCATGACAGGGCTGGGGCCAACGTCCTGACTTTC	CASSHDRAGANVLTF